This T cell receptor beta chain was captured in a study of blood T cells in healthy people across ages. Study background: T cells yielded about one barcoded beta molecule per two cells through template switching.

It was with a sample-barcoded 5' primer and a J-beta primer mix that a second PCR of roughly 7 to 12 cycles was run. A single record per CDR3 protein comes from TCRdb applying MiXCR to the 5' RACE reads. The sample includes nearly 800,000 distinct CDR3 sequences, approximately 25% of them seen just once. Trimming at V came to 0 bases and at J to 5 bases, leaving 9 bases not matched to a gene. The CDR3 has 15 residues. Germline V gene data show CDR1 as DFQATT and CDR2 as SNEGSKA (reference sequence). These data also formed part of another study, on T cells of mothers and their children.

The TCR was taken from a boy between 10 and 17 years old in good health. Sequencing input: blood. This chain connects TRBV20-1 to TRBJ2-7; 8 bases are shared with TRBD1. The CDR3 DNA is TGCAGTGCTAGAGACGCGGACAGGGATTACCACGAGCAGTACTTC. Amino acids: CSARDADRDYHEQYF.